Shown below are 2 T cell receptor beta chains from a single sample sequenced in a study of T cells expressing NK-cell markers. TCRdb re-called the 5' RACE reads, yielding one record per CDR3 amino acid sequence without DNA. The sample's table shows some 140,000 distinct CDR3 sequences. Sequencing was performed on blood T cells: a sorted CD56 or NKG2C T cell subset, CD4+ or CD8+ T cells, or bulk PBMC T cells (not recorded which). The receptors shown here come from a woman in her forties or fifties in good health.

The chain couples TRBV27 to TRBJ2-3; TCRdb proposes TRBD1, but this gene call is untestable without DNA. Germline V gives CDR1 MNHEY, CDR2 SMNVEV (reference sequence). The CDR3 contains 15 residues. This CDR3 reads CASSSPAGNTDTQYF.

The gene calls are TRBV6-6 and TRBJ2-7; TCRdb's D call of TRBD1 is untestable without DNA. The CDR3 spans 14 residues. Germline lookup yields CDR1 MNHNY and CDR2 SVGAGI (reference sequence). The CDR3 sequence: CASSPQGPGDEQYF.